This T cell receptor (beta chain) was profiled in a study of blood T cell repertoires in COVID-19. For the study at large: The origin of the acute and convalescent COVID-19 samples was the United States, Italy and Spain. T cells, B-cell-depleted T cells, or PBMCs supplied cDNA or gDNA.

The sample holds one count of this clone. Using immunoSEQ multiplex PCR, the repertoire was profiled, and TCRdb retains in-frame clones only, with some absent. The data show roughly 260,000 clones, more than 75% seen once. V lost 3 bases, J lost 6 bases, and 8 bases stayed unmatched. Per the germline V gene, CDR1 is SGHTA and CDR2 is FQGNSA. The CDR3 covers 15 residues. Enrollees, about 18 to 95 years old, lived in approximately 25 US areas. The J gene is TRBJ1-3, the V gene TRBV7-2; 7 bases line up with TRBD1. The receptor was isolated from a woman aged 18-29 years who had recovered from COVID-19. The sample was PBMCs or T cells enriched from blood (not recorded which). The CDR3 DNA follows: TGTGCCAGCAGCTTCGATGGACAGGTTGAAAACACCATATATTTT. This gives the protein CASSFDGQVENTIYF.